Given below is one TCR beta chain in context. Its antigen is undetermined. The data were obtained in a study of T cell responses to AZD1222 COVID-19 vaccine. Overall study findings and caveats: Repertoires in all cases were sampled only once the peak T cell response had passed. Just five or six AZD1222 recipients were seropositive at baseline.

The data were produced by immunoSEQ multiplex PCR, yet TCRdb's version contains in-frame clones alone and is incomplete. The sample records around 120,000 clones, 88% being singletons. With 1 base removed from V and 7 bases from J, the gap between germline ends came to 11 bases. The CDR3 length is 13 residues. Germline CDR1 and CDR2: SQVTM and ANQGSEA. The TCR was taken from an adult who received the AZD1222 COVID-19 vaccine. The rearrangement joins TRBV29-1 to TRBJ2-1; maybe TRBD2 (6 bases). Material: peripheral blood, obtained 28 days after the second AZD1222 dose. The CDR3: CSVEGGVGNEQFF. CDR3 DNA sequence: TGCAGCGTTGAAGGCGGGGTAGGAAATGAGCAGTTCTTC.